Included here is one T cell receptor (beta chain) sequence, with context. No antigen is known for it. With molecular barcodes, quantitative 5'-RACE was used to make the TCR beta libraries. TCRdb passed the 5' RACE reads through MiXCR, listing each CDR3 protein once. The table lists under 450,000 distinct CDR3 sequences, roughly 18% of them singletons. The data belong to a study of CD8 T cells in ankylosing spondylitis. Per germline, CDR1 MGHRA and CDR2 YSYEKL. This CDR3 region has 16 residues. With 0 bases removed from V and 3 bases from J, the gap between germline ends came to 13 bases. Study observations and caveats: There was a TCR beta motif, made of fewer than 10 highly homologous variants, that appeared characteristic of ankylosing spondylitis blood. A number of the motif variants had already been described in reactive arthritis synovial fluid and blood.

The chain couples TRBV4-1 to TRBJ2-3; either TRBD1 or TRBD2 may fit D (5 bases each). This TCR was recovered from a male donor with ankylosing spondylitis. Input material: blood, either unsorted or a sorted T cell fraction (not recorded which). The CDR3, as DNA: TGCGCCAGCAGCCAAGATTTGGGGGTTCAAACAGATACGCAGTATTTT. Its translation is CASSQDLGVQTDTQYF.